Following are 25 T cell receptor beta chains from one sample sequenced in a study of T cell responses to AZD1222 COVID-19 vaccine. Profiled with immunoSEQ multiplex PCR; TCRdb holds only in-frame clones, not every one. Of 110,000 to 150,000 clones in the sample, more than 85% are singletons; the top ten hold approximately 0.96%. This specimen consisted of peripheral blood, obtained on day 0 of MenACWY control vaccination. These receptors all stem from an adult in good health.

This sequence joins TRBV9 and TRBJ1-3; the D is unclear. Germline V gene lookup returns CDR1 SGDLS and CDR2 YYNGEE. Trimming left V 0 bases short and J 2 bases short, with 9 bases between. The CDR3 has 15 amino acids. DNA for the CDR3: TGTGCCAGCAGCGTAGGGGCGGCAGCTGGAAACACCATATATTTT. Translation: CASSVGAAAGNTIYF. The full variable domain, with the rest looked up from reference TRBV9 and TRBJ1-3, is DSGVTQTPKHLITATGQRVTLRCSPRSGDLSVYWYQQSLDQGLQFLIQYYNGEERAKGNILERFSAQQFPDLHSELNLSSLELGDSALYFCASSVGAAAGNTIYFGEGSWLTVV.

DNA of the CDR3: TGTGCCATCAGTACTGACAGGGGGCAATCACCCCTCCACTTT. The encoded protein is CAISTDRGQSPLHF. V is TRBV10-3 and J is TRBJ1-6, with 10 bases identical to TRBD1. V gave up 5 bases and J gave up 10 bases; unmatched junction bases: 5. There are 14 residues in the CDR3. CDR1 ENHRY and CDR2 SYGVKD come from the germline V gene.

The chain employs TRBV6-1 and TRBJ1-1, with no clear D. Germline CDR1 MNHNS, CDR2 SASEGT. There are 15 residues in the CDR3. V gave up 0 bases and J gave up 3 bases, with 11 bases separating them. CDR3 loop: CASSEAGFRDTEAFF. CDR3 nucleotides: TGTGCCAGCAGTGAAGCTGGGTTTCGTGACACTGAAGCTTTCTTT.

This chain connects TRBV2 to TRBJ1-2; no clear D. The germline V gene encodes CDR1 SNHLY and CDR2 FYNNEI. Trimming removed 3 bases at V and 5 bases at J, with 13 bases between. This CDR3 is 14 amino acids long. CDR3: CASSETGGPYGYTF. CDR3 sequence (DNA): TGTGCCAGCAGTGAGACTGGAGGACCGTATGGCTACACCTTC.

This clone has only one observation. This chain links TRBV6-6 with TRBJ1-4; tentatively, D is TRBD1 (5 bases). V was shortened by 0 bases and J by 11 bases, with 10 bases between the two germline ends. From germline, CDR1 is MNHNY and CDR2 SVGAGI (reference sequence). This CDR3 is 13 amino acids long. This CDR3 reads CASSYSGGGKLFF. CDR3 DNA: TGTGCCAGCAGTTACTCTGGGGGTGGGAAACTGTTTTTT.

The V gene is TRBV10-2, the J gene TRBJ1-5; 8 bases agree with TRBD1. The germline V gene encodes CDR1 WSHSY and CDR2 SAAADI. The junction had 5 bases not matched to a gene; V was cut back by 6 bases and J by 7 bases. This CDR3 has 13 residues. CDR3 DNA sequence: TGCGCCAGCAGGGGGGCAGGGGGCCAGCCCCAGCATTTT. Translated: CASRGAGGQPQHF.

The chain combines TRBV2 with TRBJ1-1, with D unresolved. V lost 8 bases and J 4 bases, leaving 14 bases between the germline ends. CDR1 SNHLY and CDR2 FYNNEI come from the germline V gene. There are 13 residues in the CDR3. The CDR3 nucleotides read TGTGCCAGCGAGCCTCCGTCCGGCACTGAAGCTTTCTTT. Its translation is CASEPPSGTEAFF.

Written as DNA, the CDR3 is TGCGCCAGCAGCTTGATGTATCGGAATGAGCAGTTCTTC. Translating gives CASSLMYRNEQFF. The rearrangement joins TRBV5-1 to TRBJ2-1; D ambiguous. This CDR3 has 13 amino acids. Per the germline V gene, CDR1 is SGHRS and CDR2 is YFSETQ. Trimming shortened V by 1 base and J by 7 bases, and 9 bases separated the two germline ends.

V usage is TRBV4-2 and J usage is TRBJ1-2, with 7 bases identical to TRBD1. V shed 1 base, J shed 8 bases, and the junction held 7 bases outside the gene matches. CDR1 and CDR2 (germline): LGHNA, YNFKEQ. The CDR3 sequence is 14 residues long. The CDR3 DNA is TGTGCCAGCAGCCAAGTCTGGCAGGGGGGCGGCTACACCTTC. Its protein product is CASSQVWQGGGYTF.

This clone was seen once. J is TRBJ1-6 and V is TRBV5-6; no reliable D call. The V end was cut by 2 bases, the J end by 8 bases, with 14 bases between. There are 15 residues in the CDR3. Germline V lookup: CDR1 SGHDT, CDR2 YYEEEE. CDR3 protein: CASSFWTEGYSPLHF. In DNA, the CDR3 is TGTGCCAGCAGCTTCTGGACCGAGGGTTATTCACCCCTCCACTTT.

The V and J genes are TRBV12-3 or TRBV12-4 and TRBJ1-1, with D unresolved. V gave up 4 bases and J gave up 6 bases, with 6 bases separating them. The length of the CDR3 is 11 residues. CDR3 amino acids: CASSYGAEAFF. Here the CDR3 DNA reads TGTGCCAGCAGTTACGGAGCTGAAGCTTTCTTT.

This clone appeared a single time. This chain joins TRBV18 and TRBJ1-5; D call uncertain. V lost 3 bases, J lost 0 bases, and 9 bases lay in between. The CDR3 covers 15 residues. The V gene's germline CDR1 is KGHSH and CDR2 LQKENI. The CDR3 nucleotides are TGTGCCAGCTCACCTCGAGGGAGTAGCAATCAGCCCCAGCATTTT. Amino acids: CASSPRGSSNQPQHF.

CDR3 bases: TGTGCCAGCAGCCTCGAGAGAGGGAATGGCTACACCTTC. The encoded protein is CASSLERGNGYTF. This chain joins TRBV3-1 (or the pseudogene TRBV3-2) and TRBJ1-2; no clear D. The germline V and J ends were trimmed by 4 bases and 6 bases, with 12 bases remaining between them. Germline lookup yields CDR1 LGHDT and CDR2 YNNKEL (reference sequence). The CDR3 sequence is 13 residues long.

CDR3 sequence: CASSIGARNTEAFF. CDR3 nucleotides: TGTGCCAGTAGTATAGGGGCCAGGAACACTGAAGCTTTCTTT. The rearrangement links TRBV19 to TRBJ1-1; D remains ambiguous. The CDR3 is 14 residues long. Between the trimmed V and J ends, which lost 1 base and 1 base, there was a span of 7 bases. Looked up from germline, CDR1 is LNHDA and CDR2 is SQIVND (reference sequence).

The V and J genes are TRBV7-8 and TRBJ1-6; TRBD1 is a possible D gene (5 bases). The germline V gene has CDR1 SGHVS and CDR2 FQNEAQ. The ends were cut back, 1 base at V and 7 bases at J, with 14 bases in the middle. The CDR3 consists of 16 residues. The CDR3 loop reads CASSLEGRVGNSPLHF. DNA for the CDR3: TGTGCCAGCAGCTTAGAGGGCAGGGTTGGCAATTCACCCCTCCACTTT.

The V call is TRBV4-1, the J call TRBJ1-2, with D possibly TRBD1 on 5 matching bases. The V gene lost 5 bases and the J gene lost 3 bases, with 10 bases spanning the gap. Germline CDR1 is MGHRA and CDR2 is YSYEKL. This CDR3 region has 13 residues. CDR3 protein: CASSSPGDYGYTF. CDR3 bases: TGCGCCAGCAGCTCCCCGGGGGACTATGGCTACACCTTC.

This chain joins TRBV27 and TRBJ1-5; D is unresolved. Trimming took off 3 bases at V and 4 bases at J, with 7 bases between the two ends. This CDR3 is built from 13 residues. Germline CDR1 and CDR2: MNHEY and SMNVEV (reference sequence). The CDR3 nucleotides are TGTGCCAGCAGTTTTTCGGAAAATCAGCCCCAGCATTTT. Encoded protein: CASSFSENQPQHF.

The rearrangement uses TRBV6-1 and TRBJ2-3; 9 nucleotides line up with TRBD2. CDR3 length equals 20 residues. After removal of 2 bases from V and 4 bases from J, the junction contained 19 bases not matched to a gene. Germline V gives CDR1 MNHNS, CDR2 SASEGT. This chain's CDR3 is CASSERVRWGSGGGADTQYF. The CDR3 DNA reads as TGTGCCAGCAGTGAACGAGTACGGTGGGGTAGCGGGGGAGGTGCAGATACGCAGTATTTT.

This chain links TRBV29-1 with TRBJ2-5, with D possibly being TRBD2 (6 bases). CDR1 and CDR2 from the germline V gene are SQVTM and ANQGSEA. V was cut by 7 bases and J by 2 bases, with 11 bases left in between. This CDR3 has 12 residues. The CDR3: CSAWGGQETQYF. CDR3 sequence (DNA): TGCAGCGCCTGGGGAGGTCAAGAGACCCAGTACTTC.

V usage is TRBV6-1 and J usage is TRBJ2-7, with TRBD2 as a possible D gene (6 bases). The germline V and J ends were trimmed by 0 bases and 0 bases, with 12 bases remaining between them. The germline CDR1 and CDR2 sequences are MNHNS and SASEGT. The CDR3 runs to 16 residues. CDR3 residues: CASSEAGLPSSYEQYF. DNA of the CDR3: TGTGCCAGCAGTGAAGCGGGACTTCCTAGCTCCTACGAGCAGTACTTC.

This chain joins TRBV5-6 and TRBJ1-2, with TRBD1 identical over 8 bases. The germline gives CDR1 SGHDT, CDR2 YYEEEE. There are 13 residues in the CDR3. J lost 6 bases, V lost 4 bases, and 5 bases had no gene match. CDR3 protein: CASSPDRGNGYTF. CDR3 bases: TGTGCCAGCAGCCCAGACAGGGGAAATGGCTACACCTTC.

The chain links TRBV15 to TRBJ2-1; possibly TRBD1 or TRBD2 for D (5 bases each). V lost 0 bases to trimming and J lost 7 bases, with 19 bases between them. The CDR3 spans 17 residues. Germline values: CDR1 LNHNV, CDR2 YYDKDF (reference sequence). The CDR3 is CATSRDRGYGDPNEQFF. In nucleotides, the CDR3 is TGTGCCACCAGCAGAGATCGGGGCTATGGGGACCCTAATGAGCAGTTCTTC.

The J gene is TRBJ2-1, the V gene TRBV15, with 12 bases that match TRBD2. V lost 4 bases to trimming and J lost 3 bases; unmatched junction nucleotides: 4. In germline, CDR1 is LNHNV, CDR2 YYDKDF (reference sequence). The CDR3 runs 16 residues. In DNA form, the CDR3 reads TGTGCCACCAGCAAACAGACTAGCGGGAGCTACAATGAGCAGTTCTTC. As protein: CATSKQTSGSYNEQFF.

This clone has only one observation. The V and J genes are TRBV27 and TRBJ1-1; maybe TRBD1 (5 bases). Germline lookup yields CDR1 MNHEY and CDR2 SMNVEV (reference sequence). The CDR3 totals 14 residues. Trimming shortened V by 2 bases and J by 4 bases, and 11 bases separated the two germline ends. The CDR3 region is CASSLARESTEAFF. In DNA form, the CDR3 reads TGTGCCAGCAGTTTAGCCAGGGAGTCCACTGAAGCTTTCTTT.

The chain employs TRBV28 and TRBJ2-7; D might be TRBD1 or TRBD2, each matching 5 bases. There are 16 residues in the CDR3. Trimming took 5 bases from V and 5 from J, leaving 22 bases between them. Germline V gene data show CDR1 as MDHEN and CDR2 as SYDVKM. CDR3 nucleotides: TGTGCCAGCAGTACCCAAATAGGGGAGTTCGAGGACGAGCAGTACTTC. Amino acids: CASSTQIGEFEDEQYF.